This T cell receptor beta chain stems from a study of shared clonotypes between healthy human individuals. Data came from immunoSEQ multiplex PCR; TCRdb stores just in-frame clones and leaves some out. The data hold some 2.1 million clones, with over 85% observed a single time. Germline V CDR1 and CDR2: SGHRS, YFSETQ. This CDR3 comprises 17 residues. The V gene lost 4 bases and the J gene lost 0 bases, with 17 bases spanning the gap. Cells designated naive CD8 were CD45RO-negative and were positively selected for CCR7, with terminally differentiated effector memory CD45RA+ cells excluded. The specimen was naive CD8+ T cells from PBMCs. The origin of this receptor is a man aged 18 to 30 in good health. Some clones in this sample may be carry-over from other donors' samples. This rearrangement joins TRBV5-1 to TRBJ2-1, with D perhaps matching TRBD1 or TRBD2 (5 bases each). The CDR3 reads CASSPTGTESSYNEQFF. In nucleotides, the CDR3 is TGCGCCAGCAGCCCGACCGGGACGGAGAGCTCCTACAATGAGCAGTTCTTC.